This T cell receptor (beta chain) is drawn from a study of blood T cell repertoires in COVID-19. Study context: Spain, Italy and the United States supplied samples that represented acute and convalescent COVID-19. T cells, B-cell-depleted T cells, or PBMCs provided the cDNA or gDNA that served as material.

Some clones are missing from TCRdb's copy, which holds only in-frame ones; the method was immunoSEQ multiplex PCR. In the table there are around 180,000 clones, about 91% of which are singletons. This CDR3 is built from 13 residues. V lost 7 bases to trimming and J lost 9 bases, with 18 bases between them. The germline CDR1 and CDR2 sequences are MDHEN and SYDVKM. This TCR was sampled from a woman in her 30s with acute or convalescent COVID-19. Input material: peripheral blood. The gene calls are TRBV28 and TRBJ1-2; D perhaps matches TRBD1 (5 bases). The DNA for the CDR3 is TGTGCCAGCACCCCGGGGACTATCATTAGCTACACCTTC. Protein sequence: CASTPGTIISYTF.